The clone carrying this T cell receptor (beta chain) was detected a few times. The antigen remains undetermined. This sample is drawn from a study of regulatory T cells in long-lasting Graves disease. Time point in this sample: persistent/refractory GD, antithyroid drugs over 5 years with positive TRAb. From RNA extracted from PBMCs, the TCR library was made. Recruitment took place at an endocrinology department in Xi'an, China. General study results and limits: Samples came from peripheral blood alone, without thyroid tissue. Segments TRBV28, TRBJ1-2 and TRBJ2-5 showed preferential usage in persistent disease.

Both iRepertoire HTBI primers and Arm-PCR of CDR3 regions were used to build the TCR beta libraries. TCRdb recomputed calls from the multiplex PCR reads with MiXCR, one row per CDR3 protein. The sample shows over 350,000 distinct CDR3 sequences, roughly 20% of them seen only once. Germline V CDR1 and CDR2: SGHTA, FQGNSA. The CDR3 is 15 amino acids. J was trimmed by 7 bases and V by 5 bases; bases with no gene match: 4. This TCR was recovered from a female donor with Graves disease. Specimen: peripheral blood mononuclear cells (PBMCs), collected when the disease was refractory, from a patient treated with antithyroid drugs. This chain connects TRBV7-2 to TRBJ2-1, with TRBD2 matching 14 bases. This CDR3 reads CASSPRTSGRNEQFF. The CDR3 bases are TGTGCCAGCAGCCCAAGGACTAGCGGGAGGAATGAGCAGTTCTTC.